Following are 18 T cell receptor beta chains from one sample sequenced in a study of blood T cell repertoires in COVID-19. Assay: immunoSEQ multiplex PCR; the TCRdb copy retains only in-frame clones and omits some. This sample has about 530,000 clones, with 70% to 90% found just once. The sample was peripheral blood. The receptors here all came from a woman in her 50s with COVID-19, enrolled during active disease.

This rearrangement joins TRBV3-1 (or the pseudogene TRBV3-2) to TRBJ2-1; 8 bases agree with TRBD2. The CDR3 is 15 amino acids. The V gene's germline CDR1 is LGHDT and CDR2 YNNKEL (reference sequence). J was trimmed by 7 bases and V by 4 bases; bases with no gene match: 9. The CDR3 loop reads CASSLFGTRGNEQFF. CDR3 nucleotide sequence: TGTGCCAGCAGCCTATTCGGGACTAGAGGAAATGAGCAGTTCTTC.

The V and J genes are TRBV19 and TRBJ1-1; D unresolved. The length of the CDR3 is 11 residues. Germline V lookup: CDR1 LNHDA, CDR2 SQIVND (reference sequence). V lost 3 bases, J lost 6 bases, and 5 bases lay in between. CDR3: CASSIRAEAFF. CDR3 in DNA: TGTGCCAGTAGTATTCGGGCTGAAGCTTTCTTT.

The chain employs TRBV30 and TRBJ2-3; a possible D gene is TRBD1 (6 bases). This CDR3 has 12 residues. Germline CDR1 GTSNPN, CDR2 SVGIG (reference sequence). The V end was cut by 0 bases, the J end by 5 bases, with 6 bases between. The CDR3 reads CAWSVQGDTQYF. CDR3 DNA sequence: TGTGCCTGGAGTGTACAGGGAGATACGCAGTATTTT. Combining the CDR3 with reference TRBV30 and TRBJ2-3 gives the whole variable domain SQTIHQWPATLVQPVGSPLSLECTVEGTSNPNLYWYRQAAGRGLQLLFYSVGIGQISSEVPQNLSASRPQDRQFILSSKKLLLSDSGFYLCAWSVQGDTQYFGPGTRLTVL.

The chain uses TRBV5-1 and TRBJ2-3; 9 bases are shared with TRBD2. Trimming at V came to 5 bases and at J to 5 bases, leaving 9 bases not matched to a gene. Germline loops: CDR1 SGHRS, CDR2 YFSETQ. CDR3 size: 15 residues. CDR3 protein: CASSFRAGGEDTQYF. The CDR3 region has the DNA TGCGCCAGCAGTTTCCGAGCGGGGGGAGAAGATACGCAGTATTTT.

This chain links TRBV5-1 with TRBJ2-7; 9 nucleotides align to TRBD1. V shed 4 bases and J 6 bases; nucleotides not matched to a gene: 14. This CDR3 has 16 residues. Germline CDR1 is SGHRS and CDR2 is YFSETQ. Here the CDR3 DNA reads TGCGCCAGCAGCCCCCTTCTGCCGGGACAGGGAAGCGAGCAGTACTTC. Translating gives CASSPLLPGQGSEQYF. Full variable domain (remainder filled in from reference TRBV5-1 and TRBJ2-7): KAGVTQTPRYLIKTRGQQVTLSCSPISGHRSVSWYQQTPGQGLQFLFEYFSETQRNKGNFPGRFSGRQFSNSRSEMNVSTLELGDSALYLCASSPLLPGQGSEQYFGPGTRLTVT.

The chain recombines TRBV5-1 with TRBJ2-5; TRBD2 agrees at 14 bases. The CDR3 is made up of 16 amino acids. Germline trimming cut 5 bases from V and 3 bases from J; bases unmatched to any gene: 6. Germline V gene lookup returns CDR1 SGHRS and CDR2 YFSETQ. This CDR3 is CASRSGLAGGKETQYF. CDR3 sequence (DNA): TGCGCCAGCAGATCCGGACTAGCGGGGGGAAAAGAGACCCAGTACTTC.

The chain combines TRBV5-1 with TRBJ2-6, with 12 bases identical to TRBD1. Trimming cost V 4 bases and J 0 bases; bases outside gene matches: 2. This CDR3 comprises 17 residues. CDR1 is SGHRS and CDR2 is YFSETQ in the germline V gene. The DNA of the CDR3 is TGCGCCAGCAGCGGGACAGGGGGCCGCTCTGGGGCCAACGTCCTGACTTTC. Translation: CASSGTGGRSGANVLTF.

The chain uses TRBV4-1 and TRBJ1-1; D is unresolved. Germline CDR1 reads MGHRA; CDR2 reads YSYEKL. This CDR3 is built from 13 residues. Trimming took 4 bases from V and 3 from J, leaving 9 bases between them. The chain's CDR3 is CASSREGDTEAFF. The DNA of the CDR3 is TGCGCCAGCAGCCGGGAGGGTGACACTGAAGCTTTCTTT.

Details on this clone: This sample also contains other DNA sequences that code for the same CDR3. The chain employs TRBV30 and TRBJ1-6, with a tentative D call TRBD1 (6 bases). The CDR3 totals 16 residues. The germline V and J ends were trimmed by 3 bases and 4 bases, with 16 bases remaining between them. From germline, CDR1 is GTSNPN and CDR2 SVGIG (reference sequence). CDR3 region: CAWRLDRSSYNSPLHF. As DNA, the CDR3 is TGTGCCTGGAGACTCGACAGGTCTTCGTATAATTCACCCCTCCACTTT.

The CDR3 nucleotides are TGTGCCTGTTCGGCGGCCCGGAACACTGAAGCTTTCTTT. Protein: CACSAARNTEAFF. The chain combines TRBV30 with TRBJ1-1; D ambiguous. Trimming shortened V by 6 bases and J by 1 base, and 12 bases separated the two germline ends. Germline V gene data show CDR1 as GTSNPN and CDR2 as SVGIG (reference sequence). CDR3 size: 13 residues.

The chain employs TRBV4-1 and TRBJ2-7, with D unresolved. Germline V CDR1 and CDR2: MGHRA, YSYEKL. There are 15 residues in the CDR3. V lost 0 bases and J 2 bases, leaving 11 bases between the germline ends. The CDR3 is CASSQDPTLTYEQYF. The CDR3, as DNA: TGCGCCAGCAGCCAAGATCCGACTCTAACCTACGAGCAGTACTTC.

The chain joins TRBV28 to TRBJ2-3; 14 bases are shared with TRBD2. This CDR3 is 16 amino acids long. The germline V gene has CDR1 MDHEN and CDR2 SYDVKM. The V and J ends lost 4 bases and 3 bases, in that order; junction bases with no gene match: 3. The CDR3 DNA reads TGTGCCAGCAGTTCGACTAGCGGGGGGGCTACAGATACGCAGTATTTT. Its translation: CASSSTSGGATDTQYF.

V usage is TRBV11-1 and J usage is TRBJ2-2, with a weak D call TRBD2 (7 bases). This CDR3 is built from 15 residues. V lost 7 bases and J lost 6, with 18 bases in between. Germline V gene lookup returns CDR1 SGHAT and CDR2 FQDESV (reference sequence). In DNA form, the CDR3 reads TGTGCCAGCACCCTAGAAGGGGGGGCCGCCGGGGAGCTGTTTTTT. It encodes CASTLEGGAAGELFF.

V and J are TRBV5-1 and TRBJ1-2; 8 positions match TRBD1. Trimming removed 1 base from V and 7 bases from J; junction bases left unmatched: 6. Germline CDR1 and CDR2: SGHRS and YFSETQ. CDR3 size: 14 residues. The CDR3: CASSLSTGGAGYTF. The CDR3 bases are TGCGCCAGCAGCTTGAGTACAGGGGGAGCTGGCTACACCTTC.

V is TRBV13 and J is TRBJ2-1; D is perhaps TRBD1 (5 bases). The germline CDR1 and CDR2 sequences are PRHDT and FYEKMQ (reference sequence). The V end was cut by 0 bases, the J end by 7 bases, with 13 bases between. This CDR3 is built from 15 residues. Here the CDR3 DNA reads TGTGCCAGCAGCTTAGGCCTATCAGGGTTGAATGAGCAGTTCTTC. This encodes CASSLGLSGLNEQFF.

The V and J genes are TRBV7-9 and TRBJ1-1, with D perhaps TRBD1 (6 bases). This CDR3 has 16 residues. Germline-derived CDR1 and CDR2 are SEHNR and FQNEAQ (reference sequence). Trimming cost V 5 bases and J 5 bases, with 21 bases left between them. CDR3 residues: CASSLGGIGGGTEAFF. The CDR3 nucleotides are TGTGCCAGCAGCCTAGGGGGTATTGGGGGCGGGACTGAAGCTTTCTTT.

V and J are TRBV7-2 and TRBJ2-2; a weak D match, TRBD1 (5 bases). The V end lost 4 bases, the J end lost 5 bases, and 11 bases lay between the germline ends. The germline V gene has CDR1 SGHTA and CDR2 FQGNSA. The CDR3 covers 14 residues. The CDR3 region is CASSSRVWTGELFF. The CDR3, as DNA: TGTGCCAGCAGCTCCAGGGTGTGGACCGGGGAGCTGTTTTTT.

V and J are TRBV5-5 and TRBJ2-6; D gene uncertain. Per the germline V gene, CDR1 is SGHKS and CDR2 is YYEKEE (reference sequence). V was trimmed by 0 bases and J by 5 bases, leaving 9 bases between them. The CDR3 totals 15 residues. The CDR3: CASSLDFYWANVLTF. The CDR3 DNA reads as TGTGCCAGCAGCTTGGACTTTTACTGGGCCAACGTCCTGACTTTC. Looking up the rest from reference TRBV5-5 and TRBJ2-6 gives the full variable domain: DAGVTQSPTHLIKTRGQQVTLRCSPISGHKSVSWYQQVLGQGPQFIFQYYEKEERGRGNFPDRFSARQFPNYSSELNVNALLLGDSALYLCASSLDFYWANVLTFGAGSRLTVL.